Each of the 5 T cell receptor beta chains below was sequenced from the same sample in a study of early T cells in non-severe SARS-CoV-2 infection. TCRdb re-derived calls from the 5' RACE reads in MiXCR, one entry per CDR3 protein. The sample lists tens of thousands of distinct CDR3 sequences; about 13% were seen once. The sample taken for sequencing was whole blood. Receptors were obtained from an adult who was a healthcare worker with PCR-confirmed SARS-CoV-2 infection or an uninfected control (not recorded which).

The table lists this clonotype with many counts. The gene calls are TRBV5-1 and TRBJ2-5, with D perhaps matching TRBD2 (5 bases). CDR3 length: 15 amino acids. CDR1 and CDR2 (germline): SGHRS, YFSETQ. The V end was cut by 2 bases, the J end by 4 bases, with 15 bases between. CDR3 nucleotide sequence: TGCGCCAGCAGCTTATCATCCCAGGACTCAGAGACCCAGTACTTC. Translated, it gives CASSLSSQDSETQYF.

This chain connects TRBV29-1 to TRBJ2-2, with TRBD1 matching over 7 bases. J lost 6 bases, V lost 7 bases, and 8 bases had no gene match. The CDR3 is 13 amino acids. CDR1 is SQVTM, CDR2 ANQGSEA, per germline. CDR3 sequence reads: CSASQGVAGELFF. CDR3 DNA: TGCAGCGCCTCCCAGGGGGTTGCCGGGGAGCTGTTTTTT.

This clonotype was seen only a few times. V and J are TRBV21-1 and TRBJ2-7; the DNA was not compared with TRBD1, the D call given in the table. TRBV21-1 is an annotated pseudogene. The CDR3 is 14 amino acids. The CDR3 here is CASSSCEAAGEQYF. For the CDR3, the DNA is TGTGCCAGCAGCTCCTGTGAGGCGGCTGGCGAGCAGTACTTC.

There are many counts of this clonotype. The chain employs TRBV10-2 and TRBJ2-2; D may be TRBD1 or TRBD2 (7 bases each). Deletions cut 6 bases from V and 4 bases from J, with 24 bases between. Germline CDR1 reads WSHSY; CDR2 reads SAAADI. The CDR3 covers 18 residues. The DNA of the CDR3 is TGCGCCAGCAGCCAAACTCCAGGGGGAGGGCCGAGCACCGGGGAGCTGTTTTTT. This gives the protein CASSQTPGGGPSTGELFF.

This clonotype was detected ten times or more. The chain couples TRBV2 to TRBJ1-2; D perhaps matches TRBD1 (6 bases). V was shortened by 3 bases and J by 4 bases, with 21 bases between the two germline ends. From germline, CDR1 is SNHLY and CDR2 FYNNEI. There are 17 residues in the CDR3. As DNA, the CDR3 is TGTGCCAGCAGTGAGTTGGCCCAGGGGATTAATCCCTATGGCTACACCTTC. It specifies CASSELAQGINPYGYTF. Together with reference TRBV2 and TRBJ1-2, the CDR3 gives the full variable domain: EPEVTQTPSHQVTQMGQEVILRCVPISNHLYFYWYRQILGQKVEFLVSFYNNEISEKSEIFDDQFSVERPDGSNFTLKIRSTKLEDSAMYFCASSELAQGINPYGYTFGSGTRLTVV.